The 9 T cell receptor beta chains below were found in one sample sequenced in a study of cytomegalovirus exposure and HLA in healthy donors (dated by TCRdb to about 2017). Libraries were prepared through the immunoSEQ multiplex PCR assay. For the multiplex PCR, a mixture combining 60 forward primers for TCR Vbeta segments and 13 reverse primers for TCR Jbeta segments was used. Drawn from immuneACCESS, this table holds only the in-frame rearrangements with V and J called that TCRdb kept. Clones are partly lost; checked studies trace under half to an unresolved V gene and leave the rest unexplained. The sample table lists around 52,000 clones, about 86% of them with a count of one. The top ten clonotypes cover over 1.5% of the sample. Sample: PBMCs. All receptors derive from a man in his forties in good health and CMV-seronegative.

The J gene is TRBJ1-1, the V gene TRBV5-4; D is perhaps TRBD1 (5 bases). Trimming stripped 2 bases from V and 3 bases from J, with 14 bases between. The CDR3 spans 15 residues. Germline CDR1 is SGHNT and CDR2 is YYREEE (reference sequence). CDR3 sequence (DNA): TGTGCCAGCAGCTTATCAGGGCTCGGTTACACTGAAGCTTTCTTT. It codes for CASSLSGLGYTEAFF. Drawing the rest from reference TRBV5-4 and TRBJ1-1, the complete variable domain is ETGVTQSPTHLIKTRGQQVTLRCSSQSGHNTVSWYQQALGQGPQFIFQYYREEENGRGNFPPRFSGLQFPNYSSELNVNALELDDSALYLCASSLSGLGYTEAFFGQGTRLTVV.

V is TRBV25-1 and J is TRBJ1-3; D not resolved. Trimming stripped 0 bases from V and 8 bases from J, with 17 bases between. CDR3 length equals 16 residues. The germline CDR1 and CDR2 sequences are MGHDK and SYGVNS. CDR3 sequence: CASSEYSRALSDTIYF. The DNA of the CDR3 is TGTGCCAGCAGTGAATATAGTAGAGCTTTGTCGGACACCATATATTTT. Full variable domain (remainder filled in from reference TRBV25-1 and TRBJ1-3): EADIYQTPRYLVIGTGKKITLECSQTMGHDKMYWYQQDPGMELHLIHYSYGVNSTEKGDLSSESTVSRIRTEHFPLTLESARPSHTSQYLCASSEYSRALSDTIYFGEGSWLTVV.

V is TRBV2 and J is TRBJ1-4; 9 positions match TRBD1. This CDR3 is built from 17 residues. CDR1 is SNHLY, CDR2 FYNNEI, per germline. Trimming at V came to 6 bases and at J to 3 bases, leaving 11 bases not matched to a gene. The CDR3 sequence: CASRIKGTGTANEKLFF. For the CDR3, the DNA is TGTGCCAGCAGGATAAAAGGGACAGGGACGGCTAATGAAAAACTGTTTTTT.

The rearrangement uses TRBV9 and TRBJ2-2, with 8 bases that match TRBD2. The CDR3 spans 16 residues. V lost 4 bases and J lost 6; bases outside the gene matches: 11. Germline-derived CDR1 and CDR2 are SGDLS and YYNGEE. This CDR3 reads CASSHEGTRVSGELFF. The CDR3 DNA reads TGTGCCAGCAGCCACGAAGGGACTAGGGTTTCCGGGGAGCTGTTTTTT.

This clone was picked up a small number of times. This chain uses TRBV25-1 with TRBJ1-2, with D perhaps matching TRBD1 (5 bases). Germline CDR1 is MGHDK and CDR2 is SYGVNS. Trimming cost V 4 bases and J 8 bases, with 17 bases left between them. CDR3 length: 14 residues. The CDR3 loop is CASSVTASLEGYTF. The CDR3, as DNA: TGTGCCAGCAGTGTGACAGCTTCGTTAGAGGGCTACACCTTC.

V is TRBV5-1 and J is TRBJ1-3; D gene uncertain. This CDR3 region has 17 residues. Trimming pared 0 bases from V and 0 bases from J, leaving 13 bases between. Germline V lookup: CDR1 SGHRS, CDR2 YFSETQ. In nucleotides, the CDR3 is TGCGCCAGCAGCTTGGGTACGAGGTCTGACTCTGGAAACACCATATATTTT. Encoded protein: CASSLGTRSDSGNTIYF.

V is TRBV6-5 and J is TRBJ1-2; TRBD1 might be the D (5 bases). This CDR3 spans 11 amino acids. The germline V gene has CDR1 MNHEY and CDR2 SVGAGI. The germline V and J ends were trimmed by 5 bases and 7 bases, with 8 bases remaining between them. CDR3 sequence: CASSGTGGYTF. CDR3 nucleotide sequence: TGTGCCAGCAGTGGGACTGGTGGCTACACCTTC.

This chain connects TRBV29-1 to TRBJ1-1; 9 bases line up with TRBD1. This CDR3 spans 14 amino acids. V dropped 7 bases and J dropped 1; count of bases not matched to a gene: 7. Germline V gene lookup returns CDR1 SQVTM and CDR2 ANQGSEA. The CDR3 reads CSATMDRGNTEAFF. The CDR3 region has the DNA TGCAGCGCCACTATGGACAGGGGGAACACTGAAGCTTTCTTT. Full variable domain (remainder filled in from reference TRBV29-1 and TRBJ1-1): SAVISQKPSRDICQRGTSLTIQCQVDSQVTMMFWYRQQPGQSLTLIATANQGSEATYESGFVIDKFPISRPNLTFSTLTVSNMSPEDSSIYLCSATMDRGNTEAFFGQGTRLTVV.

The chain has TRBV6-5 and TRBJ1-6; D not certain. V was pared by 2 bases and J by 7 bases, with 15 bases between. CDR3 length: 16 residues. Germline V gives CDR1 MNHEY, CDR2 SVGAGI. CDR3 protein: CASSYPRIDGNSPLHF. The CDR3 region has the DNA TGTGCCAGCAGTTACCCGAGGATTGACGGAAATTCACCCCTCCACTTT.